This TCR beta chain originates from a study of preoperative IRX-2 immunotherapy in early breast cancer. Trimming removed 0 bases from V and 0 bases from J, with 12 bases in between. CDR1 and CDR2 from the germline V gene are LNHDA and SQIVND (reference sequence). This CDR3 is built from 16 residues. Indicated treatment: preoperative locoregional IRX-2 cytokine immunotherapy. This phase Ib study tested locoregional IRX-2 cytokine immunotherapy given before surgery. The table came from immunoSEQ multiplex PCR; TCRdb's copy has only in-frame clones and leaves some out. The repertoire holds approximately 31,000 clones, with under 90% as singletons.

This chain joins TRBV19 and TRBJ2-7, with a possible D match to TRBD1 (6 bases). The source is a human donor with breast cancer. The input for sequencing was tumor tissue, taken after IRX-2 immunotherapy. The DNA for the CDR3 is TGTGCCAGTAGTATAGATTCAGGGGCAAGCTCCTACGAGCAGTACTTC. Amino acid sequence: CASSIDSGASSYEQYF.